The 19 T cell receptor beta chains presented below share a single source sample, sequenced in a study of neurological immune-mediated disorders. TCRdb processed the 5' RACE reads anew with MiXCR; each CDR3 protein has one entry. The sample contains 85,000 to 100,000 distinct CDR3 sequences, around 3.3% of which appear only once. Sequencing was performed on PBMCs. All receptors derive from a woman aged 18 to 35 with multiple sclerosis.

Comments on this clonotype: A read error may explain this, as a much larger clone is one base away. The chain couples TRBV28 to TRBJ2-3, with D possibly called TRBD1 or TRBD2 (6 bases each). Trimming took off 4 bases at V and 4 bases at J, with 9 bases between the two ends. Germline V CDR1 and CDR2: MDHEN, SYDVKM. The CDR3 runs 13 residues. The CDR3 spells CASSWRGADTQYF. The CDR3 nucleotides are TGTGCCAGCAGTTGGAGGGGGGCAGATACGCAGTATTTT.

This clonotype was picked up a small number of times. A much larger clonotype is one base distant, so this may be a read error. V usage is TRBV6-1 and J usage is TRBJ1-5; D is perhaps TRBD1 (6 bases). CDR3 length: 14 residues. Germline loops: CDR1 MNHNS, CDR2 SASEGT. V shed 5 bases and J shed 6 bases, with 14 bases lying between them. This CDR3 is CASSSPGQPQPQHF. CDR3 DNA sequence: TGTGCCAGCAGTAGCCCGGGACAACCTCAGCCCCAGCATTTT.

This clonotype appeared many times. The chain couples TRBV12-3 or TRBV12-4 to TRBJ1-2, with 10 positions matching TRBD1. The V segment lost 6 bases and the J segment 4 bases; nucleotides outside the gene matches: 11. There are 16 residues in the CDR3. Written as DNA, the CDR3 is TGTGCCAGCAGCTCGACAGGGGGCCCTCATTCCTATGGCTACACCTTC. It translates to CASSSTGGPHSYGYTF.

This clonotype was observed many times. The chain uses TRBV5-1 and TRBJ1-5; D is undetermined. Germline V gene sequence: CDR1 SGHRS, CDR2 YFSETQ. The CDR3 consists of 15 residues. With 2 bases removed from V and 1 base from J, the gap between germline ends came to 10 bases. This CDR3 reads CASSFSDGSNQPQHF. CDR3 DNA: TGCGCCAGCAGCTTTAGTGACGGAAGCAATCAGCCCCAGCATTTT.

This clonotype was seen at least ten times. This rearrangement joins TRBV18 to TRBJ2-2; D is undetermined. This CDR3 contains 16 residues. Trimming pared 1 base from V and 1 base from J, leaving 10 bases between. Germline CDR1 reads KGHSH; CDR2 reads LQKENI. The CDR3 DNA reads TGTGCCAGCTCACCACGAGAGGTACAGAACACCGGGGAGCTGTTTTTT. Its translation is CASSPREVQNTGELFF. Using reference TRBV18 and TRBJ2-2 for the parts outside the CDR3, the full variable domain is NAGVMQNPRHLVRRRGQEARLRCSPMKGHSHVYWYRQLPEEGLKFMVYLQKENIIDESGMPKERFSAEFPKEGPSILRIQQVVRGDSAAYFCASSPREVQNTGELFFGEGSRLTVL.

This clonotype was observed at least ten times. V is TRBV12-3 or TRBV12-4 and J is TRBJ1-3, with 7 bases lining up with TRBD1. Trimming took 3 bases from V and 0 from J; bases not matched to a gene: 2. The CDR3 has 15 residues. CDR3 residues: CASSFPGGSGNTIYF. CDR3 nucleotides: TGTGCCAGCAGTTTTCCAGGGGGCTCTGGAAACACCATATATTTT.

This clonotype was detected ten times or more. The chain joins TRBV12-3 or TRBV12-4 to TRBJ2-2, with D tentatively TRBD1 or TRBD2 (6 bases each). CDR3 length equals 15 residues. Trimming removed 2 bases from V and 4 bases from J, with 11 bases in between. CDR3 DNA: TGTGCCAGCAGTTTAAGGAGGGGGAGCACCGGGGAGCTGTTTTTT. It specifies CASSLRRGSTGELFF.

In its sample, this clonotype was seen many times. This chain uses TRBV6-2 or TRBV6-3 with TRBJ2-1, with 9 bases aligning to TRBD1. Germline-derived CDR1 and CDR2 are MNHEY and SVGEGT. CDR3 size: 15 residues. Losses at the gene ends were 3 bases for V and 8 bases for J; bases not matched to a gene: 8. CDR3 amino acids: CASSYIGTGKHEQFF. The DNA of the CDR3 is TGTGCCAGCAGTTATATCGGGACAGGGAAACATGAGCAGTTCTTC.

This clonotype appeared many times. This chain connects TRBV12-3 or TRBV12-4 to TRBJ2-7; 10 nucleotides agree with TRBD1. J was trimmed by 9 bases and V by 6 bases; bases with no gene match: 14. This CDR3 spans 15 amino acids. CDR3 residues: CASSPRTGGSFRQYF. The CDR3 DNA sequence: TGTGCCAGCAGCCCCCGGACAGGGGGTTCTTTTCGGCAGTACTTC.

This clonotype was seen repeatedly, ten times or more. This rearrangement joins TRBV4-1 to TRBJ1-3, with D maybe TRBD1 (5 bases). Trimming removed 1 base at V and 3 bases at J, with 10 bases between. CDR3 length: 15 amino acids. Germline CDR1 MGHRA, CDR2 YSYEKL. CDR3 sequence reads: CASSQAGGDGNTIYF. In nucleotides, the CDR3 is TGCGCCAGCAGCCAAGCCGGGGGTGATGGAAACACCATATATTTT.

This clonotype was picked up many times. The chain couples TRBV7-2 to TRBJ2-5; 7 nucleotides match TRBD1. J lost 5 bases, V lost 4 bases, and 7 bases had no gene match. Germline lookup yields CDR1 SGHTA and CDR2 FQGNSA. There are 14 residues in the CDR3. CDR3 loop: CASSYGTVKETQYF. The CDR3 DNA sequence: TGTGCCAGCAGCTACGGGACAGTGAAGGAGACCCAGTACTTC.

This clonotype was observed at least ten times. This rearrangement joins TRBV6-6 to TRBJ1-6; no clear D. The CDR3 has 13 amino acids. Trimming pared 6 bases from V and 6 bases from J, leaving 9 bases between. Germline assignment: CDR1 MNHNY and CDR2 SVGAGI (reference sequence). This chain's CDR3 is CASSPAFNSPLHF. Here the CDR3 DNA reads TGTGCCAGCAGCCCAGCGTTTAATTCACCCCTCCACTTT.

This clonotype was recorded at least ten times. V usage is TRBV10-3 and J usage is TRBJ1-1, with 8 nucleotides matching TRBD1. This CDR3 comprises 16 residues. Losses at the gene ends were 4 bases for V and 7 bases for J; bases not matched to a gene: 14. Germline values: CDR1 ENHRY, CDR2 SYGVKD. CDR3 sequence: CAISAQGGDRSSEAFF. Here the CDR3 DNA reads TGTGCCATCAGTGCACAGGGGGGGGACAGGTCTAGTGAAGCTTTCTTT.

At least ten counts were recorded for this clonotype. This rearrangement joins TRBV7-9 to TRBJ2-5; D is tentatively TRBD1 or TRBD2 (5 bases each). V was cut by 2 bases and J by 5 bases, with 12 bases left in between. The CDR3 consists of 14 residues. Per germline, CDR1 SEHNR and CDR2 FQNEAQ (reference sequence). The DNA for the CDR3 is TGTGCCAGCAGCTTACGTAGGGGAGATGAGACCCAGTACTTC. Translating it yields CASSLRRGDETQYF.

The sample holds many counts of this clonotype. This chain connects TRBV4-1 to TRBJ2-4; D is perhaps TRBD1 or TRBD2 (7 bases each). Per the germline V gene, CDR1 is MGHRA and CDR2 is YSYEKL. V was shortened by 0 bases and J by 6 bases, with 12 bases between the two germline ends. This CDR3 contains 15 residues. The CDR3 bases are TGCGCCAGCAGCCAAGACAGGGGGGGAAGAAACATTCAGTACTTC. It translates to CASSQDRGGRNIQYF.

This clonotype was detected ten times or more. The chain joins TRBV7-2 to TRBJ2-1, with TRBD2 matching over 11 bases. This CDR3 spans 16 amino acids. Germline V gene data show CDR1 as SGHTA and CDR2 as FQGNSA. J lost 4 bases, V lost 5 bases, and 7 bases had no gene match. Written as DNA, the CDR3 is TGTGCCAGCAGCCCGGCCGGGACTAGCGGTTACAATGAGCAGTTCTTC. It yields the protein CASSPAGTSGYNEQFF.

This clonotype was detected many times. J is TRBJ2-5 and V is TRBV7-2; TRBD1 might be the D (6 bases). Trimming left V 5 bases short and J 5 bases short, with 12 bases between. CDR3 length: 13 amino acids. The germline gives CDR1 SGHTA, CDR2 FQGNSA. CDR3 nucleotide sequence: TGTGCCAGCAGCAATGGGCAGGGGGAGACCCAGTACTTC. Translation gives CASSNGQGETQYF.

In this sample, this clonotype turned up many times. The rearrangement uses TRBV15 and TRBJ2-7, with D tentatively TRBD2 (6 bases). Trimming took off 3 bases at V and 2 bases at J, with 11 bases between the two ends. This CDR3 contains 14 residues. Germline CDR1 and CDR2: LNHNV and YYDKDF (reference sequence). The CDR3 DNA reads TGTGCCACCAGCAGGGGGGGAGTAACCTACGAGCAGTACTTC. Translation: CATSRGGVTYEQYF.

This clonotype was seen ten or more times. The chain is built from TRBV27 and TRBJ2-7, with 7 bases aligning to TRBD1. Germline values: CDR1 MNHEY, CDR2 SMNVEV (reference sequence). This CDR3 is built from 13 residues. The V gene end was trimmed by 6 bases and the J gene end by 4 bases; junction bases not matched to a gene: 6. The CDR3 sequence is CASRRTGPYEQYF. The CDR3, as DNA: TGTGCCAGCAGGAGGACAGGCCCTTACGAGCAGTACTTC.